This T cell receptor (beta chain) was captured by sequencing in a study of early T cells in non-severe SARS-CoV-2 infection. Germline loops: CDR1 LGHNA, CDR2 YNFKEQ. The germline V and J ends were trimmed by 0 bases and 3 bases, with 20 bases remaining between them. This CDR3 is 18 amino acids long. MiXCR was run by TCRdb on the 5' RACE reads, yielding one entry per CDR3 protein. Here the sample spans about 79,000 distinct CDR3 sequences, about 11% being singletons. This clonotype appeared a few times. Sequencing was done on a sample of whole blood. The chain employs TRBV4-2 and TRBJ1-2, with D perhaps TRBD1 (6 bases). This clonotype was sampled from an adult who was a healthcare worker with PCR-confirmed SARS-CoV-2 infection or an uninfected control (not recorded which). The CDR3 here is CASSQDLAGDQSYYGYTF. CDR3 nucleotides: TGTGCCAGCAGCCAAGATTTGGCAGGGGACCAATCCTACTATGGCTACACCTTC.